The TCR beta chain described here comes from a study of T cell repertoires in cytomegalovirus infection. Study-level information: The public TCR beta signatures pointed to both CMV infection and matching HLA type.

TCRdb passed the reads through MiXCR, listing each CDR3 protein once. This table has about 450,000 distinct CDR3 sequences, around 32% appearing once. Germline assignment: CDR1 DFQATT and CDR2 SNEGSKA (reference sequence). CDR3 size: 13 residues. V lost 6 bases and J lost 3, with 12 bases in between. Study results and limitations: The ex vivo response showed dominance by HLA-C-restricted CMV-specific TCR beta clonotypes. Totalled public TCR beta family frequency picked out people who carried CMV plus the relevant HLA.

The table lists this clonotype with a few counts. The antigen is unknown. The clonotype comes from a human donor in good health (CMV status not recorded). Some clones in this sample may be carry-over from other donors' samples. V and J are TRBV20-1 and TRBJ1-5, with a weak D call TRBD1 (6 bases). What was sequenced was PBMCs. The CDR3, as DNA: TGCAGTGCCATCGGACAGTTCAATCAGCCCCAGCATTTT. It yields the protein CSAIGQFNQPQHF.